Below, 7 T cell receptor beta chains from the same sample are listed, as sequenced in a study of T-cell memory formation after mild COVID-19. TCRdb reanalysed the 5' RACE reads using MiXCR and keeps one entry per CDR3 protein. Found here are about 260,000 distinct CDR3 sequences, roughly 17% of them singletons; the top ten hold 22%. What was sequenced was PBMCs or a T cell subset sorted from them (not recorded which). The receptors stem from a man between 18 and 35 years old who had mild COVID-19 (a few samples of this study predate the infection). Cell type and time point are not known.

The chain combines TRBV27 with TRBJ1-2; unclear D gene. The CDR3 runs 15 residues. CDR1 and CDR2 (germline): MNHEY, SMNVEV (reference sequence). The germline V and J ends were trimmed by 8 bases and 0 bases, with 16 bases remaining between them. The CDR3 here is CASLRDANSNYGYTF. The CDR3 DNA sequence: TGTGCCAGCCTCCGGGATGCCAACTCTAACTATGGCTACACCTTC.

The chain links TRBV4-1 to TRBJ1-4, with D unresolved. This CDR3 spans 14 amino acids. V was cut by 5 bases and J by 6 bases, with 13 bases left in between. Germline V gene data show CDR1 as MGHRA and CDR2 as YSYEKL. CDR3 sequence: CASSSDPFDEKLFF. The CDR3 coding sequence is TGCGCCAGCAGCTCTGATCCGTTTGATGAAAAACTGTTTTTT.

This clonotype was seen more than once but under ten times. The gene calls are TRBV27 and TRBJ2-5, with 11 bases fitting TRBD2. V lost 2 bases and J lost 2; bases outside the gene matches: 4. The CDR3 is 16 amino acids. In germline, CDR1 is MNHEY, CDR2 SMNVEV (reference sequence). CDR3 sequence (DNA): TGTGCCAGCAGTTTACTTAGCGGGGGGGCGCAAGAGACCCAGTACTTC. Translated: CASSLLSGGAQETQYF.

The V gene is TRBV5-1, the J gene TRBJ2-7; D not resolved. V was shortened by 7 bases and J by 2 bases, with 10 bases between the two germline ends. Germline V lookup: CDR1 SGHRS, CDR2 YFSETQ. CDR3 length: 12 residues. In DNA form, the CDR3 reads TGCGCCAGCTCCATTACACCCTACGAGCAGTACTTC. Translated: CASSITPYEQYF.

The rearrangement uses TRBV20-1 and TRBJ2-3; a weak D match, TRBD1 (5 bases). Trimming removed 3 bases from V and 1 base from J, with 11 bases in between. Germline assignment: CDR1 DFQATT and CDR2 SNEGSKA (reference sequence). The CDR3 has 14 amino acids. DNA of the CDR3: TGCAGTGCTAGCGGTGGGGCACGCACAGATACGCAGTATTTT. It codes for CSASGGARTDTQYF.

This clonotype was found a few times. The J gene is TRBJ2-2, the V gene TRBV7-8; no clear D gene. This CDR3 region has 14 residues. The germline V gene has CDR1 SGHVS and CDR2 FQNEAQ. The V end lost 5 bases, the J end lost 6 bases, and 13 bases lay between the germline ends. The CDR3 nucleotides read TGTGCCAGCAGCCCGTTGATTCCCCCCGGGGAGCTGTTTTTT. Protein sequence: CASSPLIPPGELFF. The full variable domain, its missing parts supplied by reference TRBV7-8 and TRBJ2-2, is GAGVSQSPRYKVAKRGQDVALRCDPISGHVSLFWYQQALGQGPEFLTYFQNEAQLDKSGLPSDRFFAERPEGSVSTLKIQRTQQEDSAVYLCASSPLIPPGELFFGEGSRLTVL.

The sample holds a few counts of this clonotype. V usage is TRBV20-1 and J usage is TRBJ1-1; a possible D gene is TRBD1 (5 bases). The CDR3 is 15 amino acids. Trimming removed 0 bases at V and 1 base at J, with 12 bases between. CDR1 and CDR2 (germline): DFQATT, SNEGSKA (reference sequence). Written as DNA, the CDR3 is TGCAGTGCTAGAGACCGGGTCGGGGGGAACACTGAAGCTTTCTTT. Translating gives CSARDRVGGNTEAFF.